This T cell receptor (beta chain) originates from a study of CD8+CD57+ T cells in acquired aplastic anemia. The CDR3 covers 15 residues. V lost 8 bases, J lost 6 bases, and 17 bases lay in between. CDR1 and CDR2 (germline): LGHDT, YNNKEL (reference sequence). For CDR3 and TCR beta VDJ profiling, genomic DNA was the template used. TCRdb independently ran MiXCR on the reads; one entry per CDR3 protein. The sample comprises about 220,000 distinct CDR3 sequences, 34% of which are singletons, and 1% to 1.3% rests with the top ten. The clonotype was recovered from a human donor in good health, serving as a control. The specimen was sorted CD4+, CD8+, or CD8+CD57+ T cells (not recorded which) from PBMCs. The chain has TRBV3-1 and TRBJ1-6; D not resolved. The CDR3 bases are TGTGCCAGCTCATCAAACCTAGCTTCTAATTCACCCCTCCACTTT. Amino acid sequence: CASSSNLASNSPLHF.